This TCR beta chain was found in a study of monozygotic twins with inflammatory bowel disease. The CDR3 has 14 amino acids. Germline V gene sequence: CDR1 MNHEY, CDR2 SVGEGT. TCRdb reprocessed the 5' RACE reads and reports one entry per CDR3 protein, with no DNA. There are over 200,000 distinct CDR3 sequences in the sample, with under 8.5% held by the top ten. The gene calls are TRBV6-2 or TRBV6-3 and TRBJ1-4. The clonotype was recovered from a human donor with ulcerative colitis or Crohn's disease, or a healthy co-twin of an affected twin (not recorded which). The sequenced sample was blood. Here the CDR3 reads CASSFGRSNEKLFF.